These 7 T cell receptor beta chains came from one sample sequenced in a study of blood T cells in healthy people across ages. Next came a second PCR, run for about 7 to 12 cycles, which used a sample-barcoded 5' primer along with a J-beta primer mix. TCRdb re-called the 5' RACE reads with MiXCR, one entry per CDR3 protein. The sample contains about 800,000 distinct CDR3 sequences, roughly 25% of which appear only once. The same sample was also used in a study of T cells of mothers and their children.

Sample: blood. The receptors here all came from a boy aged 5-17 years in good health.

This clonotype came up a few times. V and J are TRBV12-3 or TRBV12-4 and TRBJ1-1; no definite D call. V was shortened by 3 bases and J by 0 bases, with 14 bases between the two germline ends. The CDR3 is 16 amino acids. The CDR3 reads CASSFWADNLNTEAFF. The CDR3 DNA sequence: TGTGCCAGCAGTTTTTGGGCTGACAACCTGAACACTGAAGCTTTCTTT.

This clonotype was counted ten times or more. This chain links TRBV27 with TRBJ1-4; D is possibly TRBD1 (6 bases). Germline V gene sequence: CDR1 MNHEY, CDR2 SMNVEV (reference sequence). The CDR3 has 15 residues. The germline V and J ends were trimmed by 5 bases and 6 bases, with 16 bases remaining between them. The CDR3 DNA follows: TGTGCCAGCAGTCCCCGGGGGAGGGGGTATGAAAAACTGTTTTTT. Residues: CASSPRGRGYEKLFF.

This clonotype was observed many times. Written as DNA, the CDR3 is TGTGCCAGCTCACCAGGCCCCTACGAGCAGTACTTC. Translating gives CASSPGPYEQYF. This sequence joins TRBV28 and TRBJ2-7, with D unclear. Trimming took off 8 bases at V and 2 bases at J, with 10 bases between the two ends. Germline V gives CDR1 MDHEN, CDR2 SYDVKM. CDR3 length: 12 residues.

The CDR3 region has the DNA TGTGCCAGCAGCTTAGGGCAGGGGAGTTCACCCCTCCACTTT. It translates to CASSLGQGSSPLHF. V is TRBV13 and J is TRBJ1-6; perhaps TRBD1 as D (6 bases). Germline loops: CDR1 PRHDT, CDR2 FYEKMQ (reference sequence). Trimming cost V 0 bases and J 9 bases, with 9 bases left between them. The CDR3 sequence is 14 residues long.

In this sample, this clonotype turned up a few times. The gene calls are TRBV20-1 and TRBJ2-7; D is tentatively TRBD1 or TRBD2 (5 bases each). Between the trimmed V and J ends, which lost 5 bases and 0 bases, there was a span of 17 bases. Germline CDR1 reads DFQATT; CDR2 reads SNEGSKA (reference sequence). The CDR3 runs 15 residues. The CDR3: CSAPRVGEASYEQYF. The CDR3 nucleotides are TGCAGTGCTCCGAGGGTGGGGGAAGCCTCCTACGAGCAGTACTTC.

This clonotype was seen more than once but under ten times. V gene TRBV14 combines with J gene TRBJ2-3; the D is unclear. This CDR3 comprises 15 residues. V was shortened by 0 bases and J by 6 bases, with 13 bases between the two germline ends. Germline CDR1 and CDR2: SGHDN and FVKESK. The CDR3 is CASSQDMASADTQYF. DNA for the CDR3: TGTGCCAGCAGCCAAGATATGGCAAGCGCCGATACGCAGTATTTT.

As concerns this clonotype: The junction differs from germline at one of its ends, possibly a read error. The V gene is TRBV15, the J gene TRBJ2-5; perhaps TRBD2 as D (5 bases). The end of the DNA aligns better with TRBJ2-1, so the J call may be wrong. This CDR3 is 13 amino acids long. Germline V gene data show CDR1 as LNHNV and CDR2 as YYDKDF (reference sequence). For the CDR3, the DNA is TGTGCCGCCAGCAGAGAACCACCGGGAGAGCAGTTCTTC. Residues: CAASREPPGEQFF.